This record covers a single T cell receptor (beta chain). No antigen is known for it. Data came from immunoSEQ multiplex PCR; TCRdb stores just in-frame clones and leaves some out. The repertoire has 90,000 to 110,000 clones, 88% of them found once; the top ten carry 9% to 9.5%. These data are taken from a study of T cell responses to AZD1222 COVID-19 vaccine. Study-level findings and limits: Repertoire sampling happened only post peak T cell response. Breadth and depth of Spike-specific TCRs rose after two AZD1222 doses. As reported, nearly half of all spike-specific TCRs target variant regions that are unmutated.

From germline, CDR1 is SGHVS and CDR2 FNYEAQ. The V segment lost 5 bases and the J segment 2 bases; nucleotides outside the gene matches: 10. CDR3 length: 17 residues. This sample comprised peripheral blood, obtained on day 0 of AZD1222 vaccination. The receptor comes from an adult in good health. The V call is TRBV7-6, the J call TRBJ2-7; 12 bases match TRBD1. CDR3 protein: CASSLDPGTGGPYEQYF. DNA for the CDR3: TGTGCCAGCAGCCTAGACCCAGGGACAGGGGGCCCCTACGAGCAGTACTTC.